This TCR beta chain originates from a study of T cell responses to AZD1222 COVID-19 vaccine. Some second doses came at about 4 weeks and others at about 12 weeks; these were pooled. This CDR3 has 15 residues. CDR1 is MDHEN, CDR2 SYDVKM, per germline. V was cut by 5 bases and J by 0 bases, with 13 bases left in between. TCRdb's table, derived via immunoSEQ multiplex PCR, lists solely in-frame clones and lacks some. The table shows roughly 110,000 clones, with around nine tenths occurring only once. Points from the study as a whole: Increases in Spike-specific TCR breadth and depth were seen after two AZD1222 doses. Females outnumbered males among donors, who were mostly white British; clonal diversity was possibly underestimated.

Note on this clone: The antigen is unknown.

The receptor was isolated from an adult who received the AZD1222 COVID-19 vaccine. The chain joins TRBV28 to TRBJ1-2; no definite D call. The material was peripheral blood, obtained 28 days after the second AZD1222 dose. CDR3 in amino acids: CASSGFGGANYGYTF. In DNA, the CDR3 is TGTGCCAGCAGTGGATTTGGAGGTGCTAACTATGGCTACACCTTC.